A single sample is the source of the 27 T cell receptor beta chains below, sequenced in a study of shared clonotypes between healthy human individuals. Only CD45RO-negative cells positively selected for CCR7 counted as naive CD8 cells, so terminally differentiated effector memory CD45RA+ cells were excluded. Generated by immunoSEQ multiplex PCR, the TCRdb table keeps only in-frame clones and is missing some. Of around 1.9 million clones in the sample, just over 90% were seen once. The specimen sequenced was naive CD8+ T cells from PBMCs. The receptors derive from a man between 18 and 29 years old in good health. Some clones in this sample may be carry-over from other donors' samples.

The chain uses TRBV13 and TRBJ2-7; D not resolved. Per germline, CDR1 PRHDT and CDR2 FYEKMQ (reference sequence). The CDR3 runs to 14 residues. Trimming cost V 1 base and J 3 bases, with 10 bases left between them. CDR3: CASSLVADNYEQYF. In nucleotides, the CDR3 is TGTGCCAGCAGCTTAGTCGCAGATAACTACGAGCAGTACTTC.

The rearrangement uses TRBV10-1 and TRBJ2-7, with D perhaps TRBD1 (6 bases). V was cut by 6 bases and J by 4 bases, with 16 bases left in between. Germline assignment: CDR1 WNHNN and CDR2 SYGVQD (reference sequence). The CDR3 sequence is 14 residues long. The CDR3 spells CASRQPGHNYEQYF. DNA of the CDR3: TGCGCCAGCAGGCAACCGGGACATAATTACGAGCAGTACTTC.

The chain couples TRBV28 to TRBJ2-3; 8 positions match TRBD2. Germline V gene data show CDR1 as MDHEN and CDR2 as SYDVKM. The V segment lost 4 bases and the J segment 2 bases; nucleotides outside the gene matches: 11. The CDR3 has 17 residues. CDR3 in amino acids: CASSSPRQRGNTDTQYF. The CDR3 DNA follows: TGTGCCAGCAGTTCACCGCGTCAGCGGGGGAACACAGATACGCAGTATTTT.

This sequence joins TRBV19 and TRBJ1-5; D not resolved. The CDR3 spans 16 residues. V was shortened by 1 base and J by 0 bases, with 10 bases between the two germline ends. Germline CDR1 LNHDA, CDR2 SQIVND (reference sequence). The CDR3 bases are TGTGCCAGTAGTATAGCCCGGCAATATAGCAATCAGCCCCAGCATTTT. As protein: CASSIARQYSNQPQHF.

This clone was detected once. This chain joins TRBV4-1 and TRBJ2-7; 11 positions match TRBD2. This CDR3 is built from 19 residues. J was trimmed by 0 bases and V by 0 bases; bases with no gene match: 10. Germline lookup yields CDR1 MGHRA and CDR2 YSYEKL. The DNA of the CDR3 is TGCGCCAGCAGCCAAGATTCCCTAGCGGGAGGTCTTAGCTCCTACGAGCAGTACTTC. Its protein product is CASSQDSLAGGLSSYEQYF.

The gene calls are TRBV5-1 and TRBJ2-5; the D is unclear. With 1 base removed from V and 4 bases from J, the gap between germline ends came to 14 bases. From germline, CDR1 is SGHRS and CDR2 YFSETQ. The CDR3 has 15 amino acids. The CDR3 reads CASSLKLPWGETQYF. As DNA, the CDR3 is TGCGCCAGCAGCTTGAAACTCCCATGGGGAGAGACCCAGTACTTC.

This clone is a singleton in its sample. The genes are TRBV4-2 and TRBJ2-7; tentatively, D is TRBD1 (6 bases). V was cut by 0 bases and J by 2 bases, with 17 bases left in between. CDR3 length equals 17 residues. Germline CDR1 LGHNA, CDR2 YNFKEQ. DNA of the CDR3: TGTGCCAGCAGCCAAGATACACGGGGCGAGGGGGCCTACGAGCAGTACTTC. Protein: CASSQDTRGEGAYEQYF.

This chain links TRBV10-3 with TRBJ2-2, with D unclear. The CDR3 extends over 16 amino acids. In germline, CDR1 is ENHRY, CDR2 SYGVKD. Trimming removed 4 bases at V and 4 bases at J, with 16 bases between. The CDR3: CAISGEEAPTTGELFF. CDR3 sequence (DNA): TGTGCCATCAGTGGGGAAGAAGCCCCAACCACCGGGGAGCTGTTTTTT.

The chain has TRBV5-1 and TRBJ2-3; TRBD2 aligns across 13 bases. This CDR3 is built from 18 residues. Germline V gives CDR1 SGHRS, CDR2 YFSETQ. V lost 4 bases to trimming and J lost 0 bases; unmatched junction nucleotides: 8. CDR3 sequence: CASSVGLAGVWSTDTQYF. In DNA, the CDR3 is TGCGCCAGCAGCGTAGGACTAGCGGGAGTATGGAGCACAGATACGCAGTATTTT.

This sequence joins TRBV7-3 and TRBJ2-1; 7 nucleotides line up with TRBD2. J was trimmed by 6 bases and V by 5 bases; bases with no gene match: 10. This CDR3 is 15 amino acids long. The V gene's germline CDR1 is SGHTA and CDR2 FQGTGA. The CDR3 coding sequence is TGTGCCAGCAGCCCCACTAGCGCGGCACCCAATGAGCAGTTCTTC. Its translation: CASSPTSAAPNEQFF.

This rearrangement joins TRBV6-5 to TRBJ1-1; D gene unclear. The germline V gene has CDR1 MNHEY and CDR2 SVGAGI. V lost 0 bases to trimming and J lost 7 bases, with 3 bases between them. This CDR3 is 11 amino acids long. The CDR3 region is CASSYSDEAFF. In DNA form, the CDR3 reads TGTGCCAGCAGTTACTCCGATGAAGCTTTCTTT.

The V call is TRBV27, the J call TRBJ2-7; D is undetermined. The CDR3 sequence is 16 residues long. Looked up from germline, CDR1 is MNHEY and CDR2 is SMNVEV (reference sequence). V was clipped by 6 bases and J by 0 bases, with 18 bases between them. CDR3 nucleotide sequence: TGTGCCAGCAGCTTTTCCCTAGGACGACTCTCCTACGAGCAGTACTTC. Its protein is CASSFSLGRLSYEQYF.

The rearrangement joins TRBV2 to TRBJ2-3; 10 nucleotides line up with TRBD2. Trimming removed 2 bases from V and 4 bases from J; junction bases left unmatched: 6. The CDR3 sequence is 16 residues long. Germline V gives CDR1 SNHLY, CDR2 FYNNEI. The CDR3 coding sequence is TGTGCCAGCAGTGAATCGCTAGCGGGAGTCTCAGATACGCAGTATTTT. Translation: CASSESLAGVSDTQYF.

CDR3 amino acids: CASSSGLGILDEQYF. In DNA, the CDR3 is TGTGCCAGCAGCTCCGGGTTGGGGATATTAGACGAGCAGTACTTC. The chain recombines TRBV7-9 with TRBJ2-7; D not certain. The CDR3 spans 15 residues. V was cut by 4 bases and J by 5 bases, with 18 bases left in between. Germline lookup yields CDR1 SEHNR and CDR2 FQNEAQ (reference sequence).

V gene TRBV9 combines with J gene TRBJ1-4; D is unresolved. V dropped 0 bases and J dropped 4 bases, with 7 bases sitting between them. Germline values: CDR1 SGDLS, CDR2 YYNGEE. The CDR3 has 14 residues. CDR3 protein: CASSVGDINEKLFF. The DNA for the CDR3 is TGTGCCAGCAGCGTAGGGGATATTAATGAAAAACTGTTTTTT.

This clone was seen a single time. The chain has TRBV5-1 and TRBJ2-7; the D gene is possibly TRBD1 (7 bases). The CDR3 spans 16 residues. Trimming took 4 bases from V and 0 from J, leaving 17 bases between them. Germline CDR1 reads SGHRS; CDR2 reads YFSETQ. CDR3 DNA sequence: TGCGCCAGCAGCACACAGGGGCGGGATGGCTCCTACGAGCAGTACTTC. Amino acids: CASSTQGRDGSYEQYF.

This clone was recorded once. J is TRBJ1-4 and V is TRBV27; possible D gene TRBD1, 6 bases. In germline, CDR1 is MNHEY, CDR2 SMNVEV (reference sequence). V was pared by 1 base and J by 8 bases, with 11 bases between. This CDR3 has 14 residues. CDR3 region: CASSLYGQMEKLFF. The CDR3 DNA follows: TGTGCCAGCAGTTTATACGGACAGATGGAAAAACTGTTTTTT.

This chain uses TRBV2 with TRBJ1-3; no clear D. The CDR3 spans 16 residues. The germline V and J ends were trimmed by 2 bases and 0 bases, with 11 bases remaining between them. The germline V gene encodes CDR1 SNHLY and CDR2 FYNNEI. The CDR3 loop reads CASSETLGHSGNTIYF. CDR3 coding DNA: TGTGCCAGCAGTGAAACCCTAGGGCACTCTGGAAACACCATATATTTT.

V gene TRBV27 combines with J gene TRBJ2-2, with D maybe TRBD1 (5 bases). This CDR3 contains 12 residues. V lost 10 bases and J 3 bases, leaving 9 bases between the germline ends. Germline V CDR1 and CDR2: MNHEY, SMNVEV (reference sequence). In DNA, the CDR3 is TGTGCCACCAGACAGTACACCGGGGAGCTGTTTTTT. It codes for CATRQYTGELFF.

Regarding this clone: Within the sample, other DNA sequences also encode this same CDR3. V and J are TRBV6-5 and TRBJ2-7; 9 bases are a match to TRBD2. After removal of 5 bases from V and 1 base from J, the junction contained 6 bases not matched to a gene. This CDR3 is 15 amino acids long. CDR1 and CDR2 (germline): MNHEY, SVGAGI. This CDR3 is CASSQLAGGSYEQYF. CDR3 in DNA: TGTGCCAGCAGTCAACTAGCGGGTGGGTCCTACGAGCAGTACTTC.

The V and J genes are TRBV7-9 and TRBJ2-7, with D possibly TRBD2 on 6 matching bases. Germline CDR1 SEHNR, CDR2 FQNEAQ (reference sequence). The CDR3 is 12 amino acids. Trimming removed 10 bases from V and 5 bases from J, with 15 bases in between. CDR3 sequence: CATEEGLHEQYF. The CDR3, as DNA: TGTGCCACCGAGGAGGGGCTCCACGAGCAGTACTTC. Together with reference TRBV7-9 and TRBJ2-7, the CDR3 gives the full variable domain: DTGVSQNPRHKITKRGQNVTFRCDPISEHNRLYWYRQTLGQGPEFLTYFQNEAQLEKSRLLSDRFSAERPKGSFSTLEIQRTEQGDSAMYLCATEEGLHEQYFGPGTRLTVT.

The chain is built from TRBV28 and TRBJ2-7, with 9 bases lining up with TRBD1. J was trimmed by 4 bases and V by 6 bases; bases with no gene match: 7. The germline gives CDR1 MDHEN, CDR2 SYDVKM. The CDR3 runs to 14 residues. CDR3 loop: CASSAGTGLYEQYF. In DNA, the CDR3 is TGTGCCAGCAGCGCCGGGACAGGGCTTTACGAGCAGTACTTC. Using reference TRBV28 and TRBJ2-7 for the parts outside the CDR3, the full variable domain is DVKVTQSSRYLVKRTGEKVFLECVQDMDHENMFWYRQDPGLGLRLIYFSYDVKMKEKGDIPEGYSVSREKKERFSLILESASTNQTSMYLCASSAGTGLYEQYFGPGTRLTVT.

The genes are TRBV10-3 and TRBJ1-5, with 7 positions matching TRBD1. The CDR3 is made up of 16 amino acids. V lost 4 bases to trimming and J lost 3 bases; unmatched junction nucleotides: 9. Germline CDR1 is ENHRY and CDR2 is SYGVKD. This chain's CDR3 is CAISGEDRTLNQPQHF. Written as DNA, the CDR3 is TGTGCCATCAGTGGGGAGGACAGGACTCTCAATCAGCCCCAGCATTTT.

The genes are TRBV7-9 and TRBJ2-7; TRBD1 agrees at 9 bases. CDR1 is SEHNR, CDR2 FQNEAQ, per germline (reference sequence). V dropped 6 bases and J dropped 5; count of bases not matched to a gene: 11. The CDR3 has 15 amino acids. CDR3 DNA sequence: TGTGCCAGCAGTTTTACCCAGGGACAGGGCCACGAGCAGTACTTC. It specifies CASSFTQGQGHEQYF.

DNA for the CDR3: TGTGCCAGCAGTAGGTCAGTAAATTCCTACGAGCAGTACTTC. Its protein is CASSRSVNSYEQYF. The V call is TRBV27, the J call TRBJ2-7, with D unclear. Germline loops: CDR1 MNHEY, CDR2 SMNVEV (reference sequence). Trimming removed 5 bases at V and 1 base at J, with 12 bases between. The CDR3 runs to 14 residues.

In its sample, this clone was seen once. This chain links TRBV6-1 with TRBJ2-7, with a weak D call TRBD2 (5 bases). The CDR3 loop spans 15 amino acids. Germline assignment: CDR1 MNHNS and CDR2 SASEGT. With 4 bases removed from V and 0 bases from J, the gap between germline ends came to 13 bases. This CDR3 reads CASSAGLLSSYEQYF. The CDR3 DNA sequence: TGTGCCAGCAGTGCCGGACTCCTTAGCTCCTACGAGCAGTACTTC.

V usage is TRBV27 and J usage is TRBJ1-2, with D maybe TRBD1 (6 bases). From germline, CDR1 is MNHEY and CDR2 SMNVEV (reference sequence). The CDR3 covers 14 residues. V lost 0 bases and J 7 bases, leaving 12 bases between the germline ends. CDR3 region: CASSLSLGHIGYTF. CDR3 DNA sequence: TGTGCCAGCAGTTTATCGTTGGGACACATTGGCTACACCTTC.